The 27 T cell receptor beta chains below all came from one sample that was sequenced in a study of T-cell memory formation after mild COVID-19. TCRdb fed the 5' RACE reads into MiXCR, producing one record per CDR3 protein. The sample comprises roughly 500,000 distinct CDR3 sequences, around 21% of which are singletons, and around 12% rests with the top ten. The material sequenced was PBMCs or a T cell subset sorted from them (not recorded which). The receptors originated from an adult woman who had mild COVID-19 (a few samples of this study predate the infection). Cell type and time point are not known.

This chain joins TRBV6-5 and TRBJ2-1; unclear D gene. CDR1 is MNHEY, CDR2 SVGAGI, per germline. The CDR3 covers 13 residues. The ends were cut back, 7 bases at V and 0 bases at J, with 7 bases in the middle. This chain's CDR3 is CASKRYSYNEQFF. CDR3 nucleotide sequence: TGTGCCAGCAAGCGCTACTCCTACAATGAGCAGTTCTTC.

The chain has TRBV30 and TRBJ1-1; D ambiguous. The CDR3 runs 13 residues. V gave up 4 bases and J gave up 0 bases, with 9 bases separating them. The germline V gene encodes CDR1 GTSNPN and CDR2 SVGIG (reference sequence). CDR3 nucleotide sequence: TGTGCCTGGACCCCGAAGGTGAACACTGAAGCTTTCTTT. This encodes CAWTPKVNTEAFF.

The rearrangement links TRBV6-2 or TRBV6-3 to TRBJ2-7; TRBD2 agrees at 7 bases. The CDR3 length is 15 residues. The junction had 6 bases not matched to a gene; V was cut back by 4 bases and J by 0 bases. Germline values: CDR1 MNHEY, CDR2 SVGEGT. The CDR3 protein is CASSSYLAASYEQYF. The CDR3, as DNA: TGTGCCAGCAGTTCCTATCTAGCGGCCTCCTACGAGCAGTACTTC.

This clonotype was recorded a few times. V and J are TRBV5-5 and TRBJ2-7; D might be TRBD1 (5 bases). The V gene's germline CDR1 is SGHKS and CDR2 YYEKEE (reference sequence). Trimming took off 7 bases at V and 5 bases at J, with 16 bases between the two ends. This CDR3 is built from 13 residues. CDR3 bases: TGTGCCAGCCGAAATCAGGGCCTCCACGAGCAGTACTTC. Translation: CASRNQGLHEQYF. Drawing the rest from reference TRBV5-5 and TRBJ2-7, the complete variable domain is DAGVTQSPTHLIKTRGQQVTLRCSPISGHKSVSWYQQVLGQGPQFIFQYYEKEERGRGNFPDRFSARQFPNYSSELNVNALLLGDSALYLCASRNQGLHEQYFGPGTRLTVT.

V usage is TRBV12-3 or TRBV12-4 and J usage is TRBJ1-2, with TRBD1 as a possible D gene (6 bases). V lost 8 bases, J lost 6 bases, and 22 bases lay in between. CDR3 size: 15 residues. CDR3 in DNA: TGTGCCAGCCGCCAGGGGCAGAGTGAATTCAATGGCTACACCTTC. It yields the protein CASRQGQSEFNGYTF.

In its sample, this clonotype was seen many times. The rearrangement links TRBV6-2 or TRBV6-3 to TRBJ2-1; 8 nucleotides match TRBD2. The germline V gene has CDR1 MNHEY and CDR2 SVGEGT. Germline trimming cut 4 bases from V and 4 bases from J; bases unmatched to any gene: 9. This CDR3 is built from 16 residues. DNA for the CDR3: TGTGCCAGCAGTTCCCCAGTAGCGGGACGTTACAATGAGCAGTTCTTC. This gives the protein CASSSPVAGRYNEQFF.

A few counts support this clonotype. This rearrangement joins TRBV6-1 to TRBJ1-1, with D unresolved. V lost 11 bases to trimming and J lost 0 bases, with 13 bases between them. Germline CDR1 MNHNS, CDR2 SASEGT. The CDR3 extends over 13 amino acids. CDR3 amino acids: CAGAVWMNTEAFF. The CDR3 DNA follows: TGTGCCGGAGCCGTTTGGATGAACACTGAAGCTTTCTTT.

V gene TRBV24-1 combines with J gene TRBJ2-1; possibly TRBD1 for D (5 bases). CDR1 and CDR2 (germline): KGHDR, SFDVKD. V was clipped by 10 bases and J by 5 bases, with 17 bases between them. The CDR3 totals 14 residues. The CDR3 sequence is CATTNGVGDNEQFF. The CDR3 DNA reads TGTGCCACGACCAATGGGGTAGGGGACAATGAGCAGTTCTTC.

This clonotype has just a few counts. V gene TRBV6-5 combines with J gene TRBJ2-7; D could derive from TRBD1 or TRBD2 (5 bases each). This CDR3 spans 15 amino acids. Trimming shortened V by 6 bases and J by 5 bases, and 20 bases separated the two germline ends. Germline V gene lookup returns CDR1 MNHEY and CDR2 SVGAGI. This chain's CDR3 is CASSHSRGTNHEQYF. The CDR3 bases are TGTGCCAGCAGCCACAGCCGAGGGACGAACCACGAGCAGTACTTC.

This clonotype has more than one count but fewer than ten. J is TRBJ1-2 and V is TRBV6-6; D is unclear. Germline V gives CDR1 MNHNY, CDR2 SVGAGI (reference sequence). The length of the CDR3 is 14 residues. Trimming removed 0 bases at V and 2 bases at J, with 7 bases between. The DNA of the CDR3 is TGTGCCAGCAGTTACTCGGGAGACAACTATGGCTACACCTTC. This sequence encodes CASSYSGDNYGYTF.

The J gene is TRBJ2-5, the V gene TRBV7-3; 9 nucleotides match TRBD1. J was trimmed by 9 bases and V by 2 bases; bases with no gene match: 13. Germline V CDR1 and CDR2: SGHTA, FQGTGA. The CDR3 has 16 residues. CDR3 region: CASSLLPGQGPGSQYF. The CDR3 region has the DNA TGTGCCAGCAGCTTACTACCGGGACAGGGACCTGGGTCCCAGTACTTC.

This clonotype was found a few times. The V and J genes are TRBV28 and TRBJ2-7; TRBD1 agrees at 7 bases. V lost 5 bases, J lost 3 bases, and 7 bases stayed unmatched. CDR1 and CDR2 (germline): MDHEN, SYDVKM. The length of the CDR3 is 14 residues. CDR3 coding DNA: TGTGCCAGCAGTCCCTTGACAGGGCACTACGAGCAGTACTTC. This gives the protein CASSPLTGHYEQYF.

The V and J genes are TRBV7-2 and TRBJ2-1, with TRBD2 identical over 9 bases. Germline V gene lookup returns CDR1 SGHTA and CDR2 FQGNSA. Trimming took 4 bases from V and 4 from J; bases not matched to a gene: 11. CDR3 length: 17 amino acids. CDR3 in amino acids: CASSWQAGAGGYNEQFF. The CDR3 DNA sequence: TGTGCCAGCAGCTGGCAGGCGGGAGCGGGAGGATACAATGAGCAGTTCTTC. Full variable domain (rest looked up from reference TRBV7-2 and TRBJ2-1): GAGVSQSPSNKVTEKGKDVELRCDPISGHTALYWYRQSLGQGLEFLIYFQGNSAPDKSGLPSDRFSAERTGGSVSTLTIQRTQQEDSAVYLCASSWQAGAGGYNEQFFGPGTRLTVL.

As DNA, the CDR3 is TGTGCCAGCAGCAAGACGGGAAAGTACGAGCAGTACTTC. Residues: CASSKTGKYEQYF. The J gene is TRBJ2-7, the V gene TRBV6-2 or TRBV6-3; D might be TRBD2 (5 bases). The CDR3 sequence is 13 residues long. Germline CDR1 and CDR2: MNHEY and SVGEGT. Trimming took 6 bases from V and 4 from J, leaving 13 bases between them.

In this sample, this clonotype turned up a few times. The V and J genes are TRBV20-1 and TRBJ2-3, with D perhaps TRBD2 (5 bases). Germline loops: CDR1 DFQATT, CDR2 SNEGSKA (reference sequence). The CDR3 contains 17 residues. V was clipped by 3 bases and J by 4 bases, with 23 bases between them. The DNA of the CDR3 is TGCAGTGCTAGGGGTCCGGGGTGGGAGTCTGCGGCAGATACGCAGTATTTT. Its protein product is CSARGPGWESAADTQYF.

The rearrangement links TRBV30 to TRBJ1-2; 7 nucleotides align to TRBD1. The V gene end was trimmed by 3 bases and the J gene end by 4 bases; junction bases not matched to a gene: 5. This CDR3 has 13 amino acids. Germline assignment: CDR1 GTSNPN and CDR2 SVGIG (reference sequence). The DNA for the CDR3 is TGTGCCTGGAGACTGACAGGGTCCTATGGCTACACCTTC. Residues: CAWRLTGSYGYTF.

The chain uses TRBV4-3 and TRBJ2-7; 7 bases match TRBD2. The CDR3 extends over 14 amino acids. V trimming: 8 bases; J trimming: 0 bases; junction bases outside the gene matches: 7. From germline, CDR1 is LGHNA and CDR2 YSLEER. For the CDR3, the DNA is TGCGCCAGCGCGAGCGGGGACTTCTCCTACGAGCAGTACTTC. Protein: CASASGDFSYEQYF.

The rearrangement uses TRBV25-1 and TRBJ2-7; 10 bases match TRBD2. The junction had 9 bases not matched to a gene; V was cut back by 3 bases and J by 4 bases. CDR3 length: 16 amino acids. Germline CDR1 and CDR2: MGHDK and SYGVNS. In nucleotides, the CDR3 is TGTGCCAGCAGTGAGCGGGTAGCGGGAGGCGGGTACGAGCAGTACTTC. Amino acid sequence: CASSERVAGGGYEQYF.

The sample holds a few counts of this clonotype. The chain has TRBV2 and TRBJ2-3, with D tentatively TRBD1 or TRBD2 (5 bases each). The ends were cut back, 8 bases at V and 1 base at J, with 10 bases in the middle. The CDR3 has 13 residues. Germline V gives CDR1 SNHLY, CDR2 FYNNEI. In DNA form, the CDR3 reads TGTGCCAGCGGGGGACCCCGCACAGATACGCAGTATTTT. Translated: CASGGPRTDTQYF.

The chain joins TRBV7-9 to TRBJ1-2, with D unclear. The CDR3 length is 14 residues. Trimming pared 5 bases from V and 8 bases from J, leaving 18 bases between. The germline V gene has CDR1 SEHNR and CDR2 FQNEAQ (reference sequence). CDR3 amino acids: CASSGAAYMGGYTF. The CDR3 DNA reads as TGTGCCAGCAGCGGCGCTGCTTACATGGGGGGCTACACCTTC.

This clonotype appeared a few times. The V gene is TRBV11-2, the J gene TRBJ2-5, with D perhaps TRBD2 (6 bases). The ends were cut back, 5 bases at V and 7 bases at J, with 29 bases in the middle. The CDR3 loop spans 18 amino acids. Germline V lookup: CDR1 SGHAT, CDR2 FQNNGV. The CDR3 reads CASSPKVPERTSGGTQYF. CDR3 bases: TGTGCCAGCAGCCCAAAGGTCCCAGAACGCACCTCCGGGGGGACCCAGTACTTC.

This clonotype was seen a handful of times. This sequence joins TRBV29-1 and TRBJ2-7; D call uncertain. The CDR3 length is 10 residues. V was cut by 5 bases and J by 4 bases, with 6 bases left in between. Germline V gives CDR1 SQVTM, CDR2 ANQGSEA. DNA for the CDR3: TGCAGCGTTAGAGAATACGAGCAGTACTTC. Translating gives CSVREYEQYF.

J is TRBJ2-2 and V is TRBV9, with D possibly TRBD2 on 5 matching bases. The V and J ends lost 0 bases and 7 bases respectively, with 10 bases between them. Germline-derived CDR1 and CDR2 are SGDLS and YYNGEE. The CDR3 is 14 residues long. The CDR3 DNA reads TGTGCCAGCAGCGTAGGACTACTTATCGGGGAGCTGTTTTTT. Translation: CASSVGLLIGELFF.

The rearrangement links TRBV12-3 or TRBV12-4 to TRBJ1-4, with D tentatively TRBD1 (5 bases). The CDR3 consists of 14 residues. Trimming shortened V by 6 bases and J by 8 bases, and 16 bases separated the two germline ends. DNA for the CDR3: TGTGCCAGCAGCCCAGGGAAGCCGAGGGAAAAACTGTTTTTT. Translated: CASSPGKPREKLFF.

CDR3 sequence: CASSGRTSGAYNEQFF. In DNA form, the CDR3 reads TGTGCCAGCAGCGGACGGACTAGCGGGGCTTACAATGAGCAGTTCTTC. V usage is TRBV11-3 and J usage is TRBJ2-1; 12 bases match TRBD2. The CDR3 is made up of 16 amino acids. V was clipped by 5 bases and J by 4 bases; unmatched bases: 6. Germline V gives CDR1 SGHNT, CDR2 YENEEA.

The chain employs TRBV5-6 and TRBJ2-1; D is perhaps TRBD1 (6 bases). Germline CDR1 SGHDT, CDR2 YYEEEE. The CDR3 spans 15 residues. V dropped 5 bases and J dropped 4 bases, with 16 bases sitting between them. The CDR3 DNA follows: TGTGCCAGCAGGCAGGATTTGGGGGCTTACAATGAGCAGTTCTTC. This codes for CASRQDLGAYNEQFF.

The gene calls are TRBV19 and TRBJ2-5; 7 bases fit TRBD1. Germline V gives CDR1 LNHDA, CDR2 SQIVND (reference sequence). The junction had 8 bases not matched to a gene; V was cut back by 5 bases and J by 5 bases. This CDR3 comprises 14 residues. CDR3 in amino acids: CASSRRQGDETQYF. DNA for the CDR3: TGTGCCAGTAGTCGACGACAGGGCGACGAGACCCAGTACTTC.